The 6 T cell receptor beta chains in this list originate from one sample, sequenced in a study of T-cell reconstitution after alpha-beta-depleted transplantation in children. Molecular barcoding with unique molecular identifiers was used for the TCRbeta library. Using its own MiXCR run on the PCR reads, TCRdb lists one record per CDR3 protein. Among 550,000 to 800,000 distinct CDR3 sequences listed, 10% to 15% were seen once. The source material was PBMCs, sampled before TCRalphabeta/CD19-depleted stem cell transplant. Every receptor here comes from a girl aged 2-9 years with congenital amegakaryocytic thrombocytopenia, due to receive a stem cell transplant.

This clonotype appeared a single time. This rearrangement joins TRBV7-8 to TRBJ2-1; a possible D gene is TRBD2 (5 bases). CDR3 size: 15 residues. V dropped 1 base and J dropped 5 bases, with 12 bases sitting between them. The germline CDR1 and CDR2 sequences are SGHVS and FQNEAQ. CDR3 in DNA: TGTGCCAGCAGCTTAGGTCGGACTGTGAACAATGAGCAGTTCTTC. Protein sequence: CASSLGRTVNNEQFF.

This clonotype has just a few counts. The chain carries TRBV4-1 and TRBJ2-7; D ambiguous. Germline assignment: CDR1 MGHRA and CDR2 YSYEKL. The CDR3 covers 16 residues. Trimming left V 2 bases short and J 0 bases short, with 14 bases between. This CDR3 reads CASSQTLGRSSYEQYF. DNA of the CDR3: TGCGCCAGCAGCCAAACCCTTGGACGGAGCTCCTACGAGCAGTACTTC.

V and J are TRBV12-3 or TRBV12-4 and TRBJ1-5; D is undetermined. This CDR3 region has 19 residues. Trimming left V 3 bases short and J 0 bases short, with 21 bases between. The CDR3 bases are TGTGCCAGCAGTTTTCGTACAGTCGGAGTGCTATATAGCAATCAGCCCCAGCATTTT. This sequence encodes CASSFRTVGVLYSNQPQHF.

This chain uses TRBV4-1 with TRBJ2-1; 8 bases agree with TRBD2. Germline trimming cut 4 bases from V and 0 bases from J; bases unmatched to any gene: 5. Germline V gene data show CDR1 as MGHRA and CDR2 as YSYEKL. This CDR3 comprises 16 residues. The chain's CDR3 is CASSRPGTSSYNEQFF. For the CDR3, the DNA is TGCGCCAGCAGCCGTCCCGGGACTAGCTCCTACAATGAGCAGTTCTTC.

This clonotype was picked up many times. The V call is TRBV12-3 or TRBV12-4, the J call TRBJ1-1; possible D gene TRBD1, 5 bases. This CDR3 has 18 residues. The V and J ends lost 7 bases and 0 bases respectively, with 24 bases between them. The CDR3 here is CASTHLRDLGFMNTEAFF. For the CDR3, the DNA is TGTGCCAGCACCCACCTCCGGGACCTAGGTTTCATGAACACTGAAGCTTTCTTT.

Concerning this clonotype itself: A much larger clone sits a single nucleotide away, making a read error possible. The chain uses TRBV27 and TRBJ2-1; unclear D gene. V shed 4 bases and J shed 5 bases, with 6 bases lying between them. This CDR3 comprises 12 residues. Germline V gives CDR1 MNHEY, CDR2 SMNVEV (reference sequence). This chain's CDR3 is CASSSPNNEQFF. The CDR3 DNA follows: TGTGCCAGCAGTTCCCCCAACAATGAGCAGTTCTTC.